Detailed here is one T cell receptor beta chain. This clonotype was picked up many times. Its cognate antigen has yet to be identified. No clone much larger than this one lies a single base away; base qualities are absent. The data are from a study of spatial heterogeneity in lung cancer (dated by TCRdb to about 2019). The study in broad terms: Beta-chain transcripts were consistently detected in greater numbers than alpha-chain transcripts, which likely reflects a higher abundance of beta-chain transcripts. In the raw uncorrected reads, each unique combination of TCR and UMI appeared on average more than ten times. In non-small cell lung cancer, the study quantitatively compared TCR alpha and beta repertoires across several tumor regions, matched nontumor lung, and blood. Nonsynonymous mutation counts, determined by whole-exome sequencing of tumor tissue, were related to TCR repertoire features. Both alpha and beta chains were TCR-sequenced in samples taken at surgery, namely 220 tumor regions, fewer than 80 matched nontumor lung samples and about 54 PBMC samples. On the study overall, not on this receptor specifically: Additional single-cell paired TCR alpha and beta sequencing was considered necessary to confirm, at a functional level, the hypothesis that regional TCRs recognize regional mutations. Ubiquitous expanded tumor TCRs showed up in blood more often at tumor resection than at routine follow-up.

Library method: 5' RACE. These reads were obtained on a NextSeq 500. The TCR library protocol attached a unique molecular identifier to each TCR cDNA molecule to allow correction of PCR and sequencing errors. The original pipeline was this. TCR identification, UMI-based error correction and CDR3 extraction were all carried out with Decombinator tools. Expanded TCRs were defined as those above a frequency of 2 per 1,000, corresponding to the top 1% of the tumor frequency distribution. Renyi diversity was computed with the R vegan package after each repertoire had been subsampled 100 times to 5,000 TCRs. CDR3 similarity networks were built from amino acid triplet string-kernel similarity, connecting CDR3s with pairwise similarity above 0.82. The public sequencing data were trimmed at Q25 with fastp and processed into clonotypes with MiXCR by TCRdb, which kept only in-frame beta chains. Identical CDR3 protein sequences are pooled into one entry, listed with their most common genes and DNA. Clone size and V and J calls follow TCRdb, not the original study. Present in this sample are approximately 52,000 distinct CDR3 sequences, over 4.5% of which were seen just once. The ten largest clones take up 11% of the sample.

The time point label of this sample denotes: sample taken at primary tumor resection. Samples were obtained from 70 to 85 patients with early-stage, untreated non-small cell lung cancer from the lung TRACERx cohort. For TCR sequencing, whole RNA was extracted from tumor and nontumor lung tissue, or from cryopreserved PBMC samples, and no cell sorting was done. A patient was chosen for TCR sequencing only when enough RNA was available from at least two tumor regions. The sequencing used PBMCs, collected at surgery. This TCR derives from a male donor with early-stage non-small cell lung cancer.

The base sequence is TGTGCCAGCTCCGGACAGGGGGCCGAGCAGTACTTC. Translated, it gives CASSGQGAEQYF. The V and J genes are TRBV6-5 and TRBJ2-7; TRBD1 agrees with 11 junctional bases. V is pruned by 8 bases and J by 6 bases, leaving 3 bases of the junction without a gene match. CDR1 and CDR2, per the germline V gene, are MNHEY and SVGAGI. The CDR3 runs 12 amino acids, cysteine and phenylalanine included. Of all the DNA, just the CDR3 is kept, 36 bases in frame from base 1.